This T cell receptor beta chain was captured in a study of T cell repertoires in cytomegalovirus infection. Note on this clonotype: Its antigen is not known.

In TCRdb, the reads were re-called with MiXCR into one record per CDR3 protein. The data hold hundreds of thousands of distinct CDR3 sequences, with 30% to 35% observed a single time. The CDR3 runs 14 residues. CDR1 is MDHEN, CDR2 SYDVKM, per germline. Unmatched junction bases numbered 12, after V lost 8 bases and J lost 6 bases. The receptor was derived from a human donor in good health (CMV status not recorded). Some clones in this sample may be carry-over from other donors' samples. The source material was cultured PBMCs, sampled from culture after CMV antigen stimulation. This rearrangement joins TRBV28 to TRBJ1-1; TRBD1 matches at 7 bases. The CDR3 spells CASHTPDRLAEAFF. The CDR3 DNA follows: TGTGCCAGCCACACACCGGACAGGTTGGCTGAAGCTTTCTTT.